These 32 T cell receptor beta chains were sequenced from one sample in a study of cytomegalovirus exposure and HLA in healthy donors. The PCR made use of 60 Vbeta and 13 Jbeta primers. The assay was immunoSEQ multiplex PCR, and TCRdb's table has in-frame clones only and misses some. The data show about 160,000 clones, with roughly 80% seen just once and about 1.4% held by the top ten. The sequencing input was PBMCs. All receptors come from a girl between 10 and 17 years old in good health and CMV-seropositive.

This clone showed up just once. V is TRBV10-3 and J is TRBJ2-5; the D gene is possibly TRBD2 (6 bases). With 4 bases removed from V and 4 bases from J, the gap between germline ends came to 16 bases. Germline assignment: CDR1 ENHRY and CDR2 SYGVKD. This CDR3 spans 15 amino acids. CDR3 residues: CAISALGGERETQYF. The CDR3 DNA reads as TGTGCCATCAGTGCCCTGGGCGGGGAGCGAGAGACCCAGTACTTC.

The rearrangement links TRBV7-5 to TRBJ1-1; the DNA was not compared with TRBD1, the D call given in the table. TRBV7-5 is flagged as a pseudogene. The CDR3 contains 12 residues. The chain's CDR3 is CARPDRATEAFF. The CDR3 DNA sequence: TGTGCCAGACCCGACAGGGCCACTGAAGCTTTCTTT.

Notes on this clone: The junction does not match germline at one end; this may be a read error. The chain recombines TRBV7-7 with TRBJ2-3; maybe TRBD2 (5 bases). CDR1 and CDR2 from the germline V gene are SSHAT and FNYEAQ (reference sequence). This CDR3 region has 14 residues. CDR3 loop: CASSPQVEGDTQYF. The CDR3 DNA follows: TGTGCTAGCAGCCCTCAGGTTGAGGGAGATACGCAGTATTTT.

The V and J genes are TRBV30 and TRBJ2-7; 12 positions match TRBD2. V was pared by 2 bases and J by 3 bases, with 2 bases of the junction left unmatched. Germline lookup yields CDR1 GTSNPN and CDR2 SVGIG (reference sequence). This CDR3 has 14 amino acids. Here the CDR3 DNA reads TGTGCCTGGAGTTCTAGCGGGGGGGGCTACGAGCAGTACTTC. This sequence encodes CAWSSSGGGYEQYF.

The CDR3 is CASSPQGRPYQETQYF. In nucleotides, the CDR3 is TGTGCCAGCTCACCGCAGGGGCGCCCGTACCAAGAGACCCAGTACTTC. V usage is TRBV18 and J usage is TRBJ2-5, with D tentatively TRBD1 (6 bases). Germline assignment: CDR1 KGHSH and CDR2 LQKENI. The germline V and J ends were trimmed by 3 bases and 0 bases, with 14 bases remaining between them. This CDR3 has 16 amino acids.

The chain links TRBV29-1 to TRBJ2-1; D uncertain. Germline V gene sequence: CDR1 SQVTM, CDR2 ANQGSEA. The CDR3 spans 13 residues. Trimming took 6 bases from V and 0 from J, leaving 9 bases between them. The CDR3 bases are TGCAGCGTGTCACTAACCTCCTACAATGAGCAGTTCTTC. Its protein product is CSVSLTSYNEQFF.

The chain couples TRBV4-3 to TRBJ1-1; D not resolved. Trimming removed 0 bases at V and 0 bases at J, with 8 bases between. The germline CDR1 and CDR2 sequences are LGHNA and YSLEER. This CDR3 has 15 amino acids. The CDR3 DNA sequence: TGCGCCAGCAGCCAAGATGCAGGAATGAACACTGAAGCTTTCTTT. Translation: CASSQDAGMNTEAFF.

This sequence joins TRBV28 and TRBJ1-5; no definite D call. Trimming took 2 bases from V and 7 from J, leaving 15 bases between them. Germline lookup yields CDR1 MDHEN and CDR2 SYDVKM. The CDR3 extends over 15 amino acids. CDR3 DNA sequence: TGTGCCAGCAGTTTAGAGGTGGCGGCGACCCAGCCCCAGCATTTT. This translates into CASSLEVAATQPQHF.

On this clone: Other nucleotide sequences in the sample specify the same CDR3. The gene calls are TRBV19 and TRBJ1-1; TRBD1 aligns across 7 bases. From germline, CDR1 is LNHDA and CDR2 SQIVND (reference sequence). The CDR3 is 13 amino acids. The V gene end was trimmed by 6 bases and the J gene end by 0 bases; junction bases not matched to a gene: 1. In nucleotides, the CDR3 is TGTGCCAGTAGGGGACAGCTGAACACTGAAGCTTTCTTT. This gives the protein CASRGQLNTEAFF.

This clone is a singleton in its sample. The chain has TRBV7-3 and TRBJ2-6, with TRBD1 identical over 8 bases. Germline V gives CDR1 SGHTA, CDR2 FQGTGA. V lost 5 bases and J lost 0; bases outside the gene matches: 6. The CDR3 runs to 17 residues. The DNA for the CDR3 is TGTGCCAGCAGCCGATCCGGGACAGGCTCTGGGGCCAACGTCCTGACTTTC. Amino acid sequence: CASSRSGTGSGANVLTF.

The rearrangement joins TRBV6-4 to TRBJ1-1, with TRBD1 matching over 10 bases. V lost 6 bases and J lost 5; bases outside the gene matches: 9. Germline loops: CDR1 MRHNA, CDR2 SNTAGT. The CDR3 runs 15 residues. The DNA for the CDR3 is TGTGCCAGCAGCCATCCGGGACAGGGGAAGACTGAAGCTTTCTTT. It translates to CASSHPGQGKTEAFF.

The chain carries TRBV7-6 and TRBJ2-5; D is ambiguous. The CDR3 has 14 residues. The V end lost 2 bases, the J end lost 0 bases, and 7 bases lay between the germline ends. Germline V gene data show CDR1 as SGHVS and CDR2 as FNYEAQ. The CDR3 sequence: CASSLFADQETQYF. The CDR3 DNA follows: TGTGCCAGCAGCTTATTTGCGGACCAAGAGACCCAGTACTTC.

The rearrangement uses TRBV7-2 and TRBJ1-2; 12 bases are a match to TRBD1. Germline loops: CDR1 SGHTA, CDR2 FQGNSA. CDR3 size: 15 residues. The trim removed 8 bases at V and 2 bases at J, leaving 6 bases unmatched. In DNA, the CDR3 is TGTGCCAGCGAGGGGGGACAGGGGGCGAACTATGGCTACACCTTC. The encoded protein is CASEGGQGANYGYTF.

The chain couples TRBV27 to TRBJ1-1; 8 positions match TRBD1. V dropped 6 bases and J dropped 6; count of bases not matched to a gene: 6. Germline values: CDR1 MNHEY, CDR2 SMNVEV (reference sequence). The CDR3 is made up of 13 amino acids. The CDR3 loop is CASSGSGGAEAFF. Written as DNA, the CDR3 is TGTGCCAGCAGCGGTTCAGGGGGCGCTGAAGCTTTCTTT.

The chain joins TRBV30 to TRBJ2-7, with a weak D call TRBD2 (6 bases). The CDR3 contains 14 residues. The V gene's germline CDR1 is GTSNPN and CDR2 SVGIG (reference sequence). Deletions cut 3 bases from V and 5 bases from J, with 17 bases between. This chain's CDR3 is CAWSRDSAPHEQYF. The DNA for the CDR3 is TGTGCCTGGAGCCGGGACTCCGCCCCTCACGAGCAGTACTTC.

The J gene is TRBJ2-7, the V gene TRBV6-5; unclear D gene. Trimming left V 7 bases short and J 4 bases short, with 20 bases between. Germline CDR1 and CDR2: MNHEY and SVGAGI. The CDR3 has 15 amino acids. For the CDR3, the DNA is TGTGCCAGCATCTCCAGACTTGCCCTTGGGTACGAGCAGTACTTC. Translating gives CASISRLALGYEQYF.

The chain uses TRBV5-6 and TRBJ2-3; D unresolved. CDR3 length equals 15 residues. The V gene lost 4 bases and the J gene lost 2 bases, with 14 bases spanning the gap. Germline V CDR1 and CDR2: SGHDT, YYEEEE. The CDR3 coding sequence is TGTGCCAGCAGCCGCGTCGGCGGAGACACAGATACGCAGTATTTT. Translated, it gives CASSRVGGDTDTQYF.

The V gene is TRBV5-1, the J gene TRBJ2-5; 8 bases are shared with TRBD2. Germline V gene sequence: CDR1 SGHRS, CDR2 YFSETQ. V shed 0 bases and J 2 bases; nucleotides not matched to a gene: 6. CDR3 size: 16 residues. The CDR3 bases are TGCGCCAGCAGCTTGGCTGGCGGGAGGTATCAAGAGACCCAGTACTTC. This translates into CASSLAGGRYQETQYF.

This clone was found a few times. The J gene is TRBJ1-1, the V gene TRBV10-3; 8 bases are shared with TRBD1. The CDR3 loop spans 14 amino acids. Germline values: CDR1 ENHRY, CDR2 SYGVKD. Trimming removed 4 bases from V and 0 bases from J; junction bases left unmatched: 1. This chain's CDR3 is CAISGDRMNTEAFF. The CDR3 DNA reads as TGTGCCATCAGTGGGGACAGGATGAACACTGAAGCTTTCTTT.

The rearrangement joins TRBV10-1 to TRBJ2-1, with 7 bases matching TRBD2. The CDR3 covers 15 residues. J gave up 5 bases and V 4 bases, and 8 bases lay outside the gene matches. From germline, CDR1 is WNHNN and CDR2 SYGVQD (reference sequence). The CDR3 region has the DNA TGCGCCAGCAGTGTTGGCGGGAGTCCCGACAATGAGCAGTTCTTC. This sequence encodes CASSVGGSPDNEQFF.

The chain recombines TRBV12-5 with TRBJ1-1; possibly TRBD1 for D (6 bases). This CDR3 spans 15 amino acids. Germline V gene lookup returns CDR1 LGHNT and CDR2 FRNRAP. Trimming cost V 5 bases and J 1 base, with 14 bases left between them. This CDR3 is CASGPPGAQNTEAFF. The CDR3, as DNA: TGTGCTAGTGGTCCCCCAGGGGCTCAGAACACTGAAGCTTTCTTT.

Notes on this clone: The same CDR3 arises from other DNA sequences in this sample as well. V is TRBV6-1 and J is TRBJ1-2; 9 nucleotides match TRBD1. After removal of 6 bases from V and 2 bases from J, the junction contained 4 bases not matched to a gene. CDR1 is MNHNS and CDR2 is SASEGT in the germline V gene. This CDR3 has 14 residues. The CDR3 DNA follows: TGTGCCAGCAGCGAACAGGGGGCAAACTATGGCTACACCTTC. Translating gives CASSEQGANYGYTF.

The V and J genes are TRBV7-3 and TRBJ2-1; D is possibly TRBD2 (5 bases). Germline assignment: CDR1 SGHTA and CDR2 FQGTGA. Between the trimmed V and J ends, which lost 3 bases and 15 bases, there was a span of 18 bases. The CDR3 runs 13 residues. As DNA, the CDR3 is TGTGCCAGCAGCTTCGGACTCCTGGGTCGTCGGTTCTTC. It specifies CASSFGLLGRRFF. The variable domain in full, completed from reference TRBV7-3 and TRBJ2-1, reads GAGVSQTPSNKVTEKGKYVELRCDPISGHTALYWYRQSLGQGPEFLIYFQGTGAADDSGLPNDRFFAVRPEGSVSTLKIQRTERGDSAVYLCASSFGLLGRRFFGPGTRLTVL.

This chain connects TRBV9 to TRBJ2-1, with 10 bases that match TRBD2. CDR3 length: 14 amino acids. Germline V gene sequence: CDR1 SGDLS, CDR2 YYNGEE. V was clipped by 3 bases and J by 9 bases; unmatched bases: 6. The CDR3 DNA reads TGTGCCAGCAGCGGTAGCGGGGGGCGGGGTGAGCAGTTCTTC. It encodes CASSGSGGRGEQFF.

There are many counts of this clone. The CDR3 loop is CASPPTGYYGYTF. In nucleotides, the CDR3 is TGTGCCAGTCCTCCGACGGGGTACTATGGCTACACCTTC. The rearrangement links TRBV2 to TRBJ1-2; no firm D call. Trimming took 9 bases from V and 3 from J, leaving 14 bases between them. CDR1 is SNHLY, CDR2 FYNNEI, per germline. The CDR3 is 13 residues long.

This clone was observed a handful of times. The genes are TRBV5-4 and TRBJ2-3, with 12 positions matching TRBD2. The CDR3 loop spans 17 amino acids. In germline, CDR1 is SGHNT, CDR2 YYREEE (reference sequence). V dropped 4 bases and J dropped 0; count of bases not matched to a gene: 6. CDR3 in amino acids: CASSRGLAGGSTDTQYF. For the CDR3, the DNA is TGTGCCAGCAGCCGAGGGCTAGCGGGGGGGAGCACAGATACGCAGTATTTT.

A single count supports this clone. CDR3 amino acids: CASSLSRIGGYTF. The DNA of the CDR3 is TGTGCCAGCAGCTTATCCAGGATCGGCGGCTACACCTTC. The chain recombines TRBV7-3 with TRBJ1-2; the D is unclear. The CDR3 is made up of 13 amino acids. The V end lost 2 bases, the J end lost 8 bases, and 12 bases lay between the germline ends. In germline, CDR1 is SGHTA, CDR2 FQGTGA.

V gene TRBV7-3 combines with J gene TRBJ1-1; possible D gene TRBD1, 6 bases. The CDR3 is made up of 14 amino acids. V was cut by 1 base and J by 2 bases, with 8 bases left in between. Germline CDR1 SGHTA, CDR2 FQGTGA. This CDR3 is CASSLNRDNTEAFF. CDR3 coding DNA: TGTGCCAGCAGCTTAAACAGGGATAACACTGAAGCTTTCTTT.

This chain uses TRBV2 with TRBJ1-2; tentative D call: TRBD1 (6 bases). The germline gives CDR1 SNHLY, CDR2 FYNNEI. The CDR3 extends over 14 amino acids. Deletions cut 6 bases from V and 8 bases from J, with 19 bases between. DNA of the CDR3: TGTGCCAGCAGAAGGGAACAGGGCTTGGGGGGCTACACCTTC. This encodes CASRREQGLGGYTF.

The chain is built from TRBV7-9 and TRBJ1-2; 7 bases agree with TRBD1. This CDR3 spans 13 amino acids. With 4 bases clipped from V and 4 bases from J, the junction kept 3 bases outside the gene matches. CDR1 and CDR2 (germline): SEHNR, FQNEAQ (reference sequence). The CDR3 reads CASSSRGIYGYTF. CDR3 DNA: TGTGCCAGCAGCTCCAGGGGGATCTATGGCTACACCTTC.

The chain combines TRBV7-6 with TRBJ2-7; D might be TRBD1 (6 bases). Germline CDR1 is SGHVS and CDR2 is FNYEAQ. The CDR3 is made up of 15 amino acids. V lost 2 bases and J lost 1, with 12 bases in between. CDR3 protein: CASSLFTGNSYEQYF. CDR3 in DNA: TGTGCCAGCAGCTTATTCACAGGGAATTCCTACGAGCAGTACTTC. Combining the CDR3 with reference TRBV7-6 and TRBJ2-7 gives the whole variable domain GAGVSQSPRYKVTKRGQDVALRCDPISGHVSLYWYRQALGQGPEFLTYFNYEAQQDKSGLPNDRFSAERPEGSISTLTIQRTEQRDSAMYRCASSLFTGNSYEQYFGPGTRLTVT.

There are a few counts of this clone. The CDR3 DNA reads as TGTGCCAGCAGTGTGGACAGGACCTACGAGCAGTACTTC. Translated: CASSVDRTYEQYF. The gene calls are TRBV25-1 and TRBJ2-7; 7 bases agree with TRBD1. The CDR3 runs to 13 residues. The V gene's germline CDR1 is MGHDK and CDR2 SYGVNS. V shed 4 bases, J shed 2 bases, and the junction held 2 bases outside the gene matches.